There are a few counts of the clone carrying this T cell receptor (beta chain). Its antigen remains unknown. Cryopreserved PBMCs were CD4-enriched, then split into naive and memory cells. Repertoires were generated with immunoSEQ multiplex PCR, while TCRdb's copy carries only in-frame clones and drops some. The profile covers about 40,000 clones, with around three quarters appearing a single time and roughly 22% taken by the ten largest. The CDR3 covers 15 residues. Germline V gives CDR1 SGHTA, CDR2 FQGTGA. The ends were cut back, 3 bases at V and 4 bases at J, with 15 bases in the middle. The sample originates from a study of CD4 T cells in relation to SARS-CoV-2 and coronaviruses. Background on the study: ViraFEST: approximately 10-day antigen culture of PBMCs, then TCR beta CDR3 sequencing.

General observations from the study: According to naive versus memory sequencing, detected responses are memory recall, not newly primed.

The receptor's source is an adult with COVID-19. The chain couples TRBV7-3 to TRBJ1-2, with D possibly TRBD1 on 5 matching bases. Sequencing used memory CD4+ T cells from PBMCs, cultured in vitro. The CDR3 DNA reads TGTGCCAGCAGCTTTTTCACAGGTCCGGGCTATGGCTACACCTTC. Translation: CASSFFTGPGYGYTF. The whole variable domain, filled in from reference TRBV7-3 and TRBJ1-2, reads GAGVSQTPSNKVTEKGKYVELRCDPISGHTALYWYRQSLGQGPEFLIYFQGTGAADDSGLPNDRFFAVRPEGSVSTLKIQRTERGDSAVYLCASSFFTGPGYGYTFGSGTRLTVV.